This T cell receptor beta chain came from a study of T cell responses to AZD1222 COVID-19 vaccine. Study-wide findings and caveats: In all cases, repertoires were sampled only after the peak T cell response. The donor group comprised mostly white British people and more females; the analysis possibly underestimated clonal diversity. Compared with day 0, the breadth and depth of the Spike-specific TCR repertoire rose significantly after two doses of AZD1222. Regions 160-218 and 743-854 dominated among vaccine-associated CD4 TCRs spanning spike.

Assay used: immunoSEQ multiplex PCR; TCRdb lists only in-frame clones, some missing. The sample gives 130,000 to 150,000 clones, 85% to 95% of which show up once; 9% to 15% is in the top ten. On this clone itself: What it binds is unknown.

This CDR3 comprises 17 residues. Germline V gene sequence: CDR1 MDHEN, CDR2 SYDVKM. V lost 3 bases, J lost 8 bases, and 23 bases lay in between. This TCR was sampled from an adult who had recovered from COVID-19. Here the sequenced sample was peripheral blood, taken after recovery from COVID-19. The chain is built from TRBV28 and TRBJ2-1; perhaps TRBD1 as D (5 bases). For the CDR3, the DNA is TGTGCCAGCAGTTTTTGGGGCAGGGTCAACCGTGGGGATGAGCAGTTCTTC. Its protein is CASSFWGRVNRGDEQFF.